The 15 T cell receptor beta chains listed next were all sequenced from one sample in a study of blood T cell repertoires in COVID-19. Assay: immunoSEQ multiplex PCR; the TCRdb copy retains only in-frame clones and omits some. The profile shows around 300,000 clones, 90% of them singletons. Sample: PBMCs or T cells enriched from blood (not recorded which). These receptors were obtained from a woman aged 30 to 39 who had recovered from COVID-19.

V usage is TRBV6-2 or TRBV6-3 and J usage is TRBJ2-5, with D possibly TRBD1 on 5 matching bases. Deletions cut 5 bases from V and 3 bases from J, with 10 bases between. Germline lookup yields CDR1 MNHEY and CDR2 SVGEGT. CDR3 size: 13 residues. CDR3 DNA sequence: TGTGCCAGCAGTCCACAGGATAAAGAGACCCAGTACTTC. This gives the protein CASSPQDKETQYF.

The V gene is TRBV27, the J gene TRBJ1-2; no definite D call. V was shortened by 3 bases and J by 2 bases, with 7 bases between the two germline ends. Germline CDR1 is MNHEY and CDR2 is SMNVEV (reference sequence). The CDR3 is 13 residues long. The CDR3 DNA reads TGTGCCAGCAGTTTCCGGGAGAACTATGGCTACACCTTC. This gives the protein CASSFRENYGYTF.

This chain links TRBV9 with TRBJ2-7, with D possibly TRBD1 on 6 matching bases. In germline, CDR1 is SGDLS, CDR2 YYNGEE. Trimming left V 1 base short and J 6 bases short, with 11 bases between. The CDR3 length is 13 residues. The CDR3 spells CASSVTGISEQYF. The DNA of the CDR3 is TGTGCCAGCAGCGTAACAGGGATTAGCGAGCAGTACTTC.

This clone came up once. CDR3 in DNA: TGTGCCACCGGGGGACTAGCGGGAGACGAGCAGTACTTC. Translated, it gives CATGGLAGDEQYF. The rearrangement joins TRBV24-1 to TRBJ2-7; TRBD2 agrees at 14 bases. The CDR3 has 13 amino acids. Trimming at V came to 9 bases and at J to 5 bases, leaving 2 bases not matched to a gene. Germline V lookup: CDR1 KGHDR, CDR2 SFDVKD.

The CDR3: CASRPRVRESHNEQFF. In nucleotides, the CDR3 is TGTGCCAGCAGACCCCGCGTCCGTGAGTCGCACAATGAGCAGTTCTTC. The chain combines TRBV4-2 with TRBJ2-1; unclear D gene. Looked up from germline, CDR1 is LGHNA and CDR2 is YNFKEQ. The CDR3 has 16 residues. The V and J ends lost 6 bases and 5 bases respectively, with 20 bases between them.

The chain couples TRBV3-1 (or the pseudogene TRBV3-2) to TRBJ2-5, with 8 bases fitting TRBD1. This CDR3 spans 16 amino acids. The germline V gene has CDR1 LGHDT and CDR2 YNNKEL (reference sequence). J lost 2 bases, V lost 0 bases, and 5 bases had no gene match. The CDR3 region is CASSQDVTGAQETQYF. The CDR3 DNA follows: TGTGCCAGCAGCCAAGATGTGACAGGGGCTCAAGAGACCCAGTACTTC.

V usage is TRBV7-9 and J usage is TRBJ1-4, with TRBD1 identical over 8 bases. This CDR3 region has 15 residues. Trimming at V came to 2 bases and at J to 8 bases, leaving 7 bases not matched to a gene. The germline gives CDR1 SEHNR, CDR2 FQNEAQ (reference sequence). CDR3: CASSLTTGGREKLFF. The CDR3 DNA follows: TGTGCCAGCAGCTTAACAACAGGGGGAAGGGAAAAACTGTTTTTT.

The gene calls are TRBV11-3 and TRBJ2-7; TRBD1 matches 7 bases. Germline CDR1 and CDR2: SGHNT and YENEEA. The CDR3 is 14 amino acids. With V trimmed by 0 bases and J by 5 bases, 4 bases remained unmatched. This CDR3 is CASSLDDRVDEQYF. CDR3 coding DNA: TGTGCCAGCAGCTTAGATGACAGGGTCGACGAGCAGTACTTC.

V gene TRBV6-2 or TRBV6-3 combines with J gene TRBJ2-1; 13 positions match TRBD2. There are 15 residues in the CDR3. CDR1 MNHEY and CDR2 SVGEGT come from the germline V gene. Trimming at V came to 5 bases and at J to 7 bases, leaving 5 bases not matched to a gene. CDR3 protein: CASSKTSGRMNEQFF. In nucleotides, the CDR3 is TGTGCCAGCAGTAAGACTAGCGGGAGGATGAATGAGCAGTTCTTC.

V and J are TRBV7-9 and TRBJ1-2; weak D call: TRBD1 (5 bases). The germline V gene encodes CDR1 SEHNR and CDR2 FQNEAQ (reference sequence). With 1 base removed from V and 8 bases from J, the gap between germline ends came to 17 bases. The CDR3 contains 15 residues. The DNA of the CDR3 is TGTGCCAGCAGCTTAGGTGACAGTCTCCCATGGGGCTACACCTTC. This codes for CASSLGDSLPWGYTF.

The CDR3 reads CSVLDLTYEQYF. DNA for the CDR3: TGCAGCGTCCTCGACTTGACCTACGAGCAGTACTTC. J is TRBJ2-7 and V is TRBV29-1, with D unclear. Per germline, CDR1 SQVTM and CDR2 ANQGSEA. The CDR3 sequence is 12 residues long. Trimming shortened V by 6 bases and J by 2 bases, and 11 bases separated the two germline ends.

The chain has TRBV4-3 and TRBJ1-2; tentative D call: TRBD1 (6 bases). Looked up from germline, CDR1 is LGHNA and CDR2 is YSLEER. Trimming removed 1 base from V and 8 bases from J, with 17 bases in between. The CDR3 runs to 15 residues. CDR3 sequence reads: CASSQGRGGWGGYTF. DNA of the CDR3: TGCGCCAGCAGCCAAGGCCGGGGGGGCTGGGGAGGCTACACCTTC.

In this sample, this clone turned up a few times. This chain uses TRBV19 with TRBJ2-3; 7 positions agree with TRBD2. The CDR3 length is 16 residues. The ends lost 5 bases at V and 2 bases at J; junction bases unmatched: 10. Germline CDR1 LNHDA, CDR2 SQIVND (reference sequence). In DNA form, the CDR3 reads TGTGCCAGTAGTCCCTACGGGGGGAAGACCACAGATACGCAGTATTTT. It translates to CASSPYGGKTTDTQYF.

Here the CDR3 reads CASSSGQGGNQPQHF. CDR3 DNA: TGTGCCAGCAGCTCCGGACAGGGCGGCAATCAGCCCCAGCATTTT. The chain recombines TRBV7-9 with TRBJ1-5; 8 nucleotides agree with TRBD1. CDR3 length: 15 residues. With V trimmed by 4 bases and J by 2 bases, 4 bases remained unmatched. CDR1 is SEHNR and CDR2 is FQNEAQ in the germline V gene (reference sequence). The full variable domain, rest sourced from reference TRBV7-9 and TRBJ1-5, is DTGVSQNPRHKITKRGQNVTFRCDPISEHNRLYWYRQTLGQGPEFLTYFQNEAQLEKSRLLSDRFSAERPKGSFSTLEIQRTEQGDSAMYLCASSSGQGGNQPQHFGDGTRLSIL.

The chain carries TRBV7-8 and TRBJ1-2; maybe TRBD1 (6 bases). The CDR3 consists of 13 residues. Germline assignment: CDR1 SGHVS and CDR2 FQNEAQ. V lost 5 bases to trimming and J lost 4 bases, with 11 bases between them. The CDR3 here is CASSRTGTYGYTF. In nucleotides, the CDR3 is TGTGCCAGCAGCCGTACAGGGACCTATGGCTACACCTTC.